This T cell receptor (beta chain) was observed in a study of blood T cell repertoires in COVID-19. At the level of the study: Donors in the United States, Italy and Spain gave samples during acute or convalescent COVID-19. PBMCs, B-cell-depleted T cells, or T cells were the source of the cDNA or gDNA that made up the material.

Study processing details: Amplification from reference gene primers served as the basis for estimated nucleated cell counts. Profiled with immunoSEQ multiplex PCR; TCRdb holds only in-frame clones, not every one. The V and J calls and clone size come from that table; D and trimming were worked out from the DNA. Among fewer than 250,000 clones listed, 70% to 90% were seen once. The germline V gene encodes CDR1 MNHNY and CDR2 SVGAGI (reference sequence). The CDR3 has 15 amino acids. The ends lost 6 bases at V and 6 bases at J; junction bases unmatched: 7. Sequencing used peripheral blood. The TCR sequence derives from an older woman with active or convalescent COVID-19. The chain links TRBV6-6 to TRBJ2-2; 10 positions agree with TRBD1. The CDR3 sequence is CASSRQGAGAGELFF. The CDR3 DNA is TGTGCCAGCAGCCGACAGGGGGCGGGGGCCGGGGAGCTGTTTTTT.